The text below deals with one T cell receptor beta chain. This record comes from a study of blood T cell repertoires in COVID-19. Across the study: Samples of COVID-19 (acute and convalescent) were obtained from the United States, Italy and Spain. PBMCs, B-cell-depleted T cells, or T cells provided the cDNA or gDNA that made up the material.

The CDR3 totals 15 residues. Germline V lookup: CDR1 SGHNT, CDR2 YENEEA. J lost 7 bases, V lost 1 base, and 6 bases had no gene match. As handled by the study authors: Reference gene primer amplification gave estimated nucleated cell counts. Profiling relied on immunoSEQ multiplex PCR, and the TCRdb table lists in-frame clones only, not all of them. Clone size and the V and J calls come from that table; the DNA yielded D and trimming. This table holds 120,000 to 150,000 clones, 85% to 90% found once. Sequencing was done on a sample of peripheral blood. The source of this sequence is a human donor in a cohort sampled during active COVID-19. This sequence joins TRBV11-3 and TRBJ2-1; 8 positions agree with TRBD2. The CDR3 coding sequence is TGTGCCAGCAGCTTAGGCGGGACTAGGGTAAATGAGCAGTTCTTC. Amino acid sequence: CASSLGGTRVNEQFF.